The next 8 T cell receptor beta chains were all read from a single sample in a study of shared clonotypes between healthy human individuals. Cells designated naive CD8 were CD45RO-negative and were positively selected for CCR7, with terminally differentiated effector memory CD45RA+ cells excluded. Assay: immunoSEQ multiplex PCR; the TCRdb copy retains only in-frame clones and omits some. The table records roughly 650,000 clones, 90% to 97% of them present only once. The sequenced material came from naive CD8+ T cells sorted from blood. These receptor sequences come from a woman aged 25 to 45 in good health.

J is TRBJ2-5 and V is TRBV7-9; unclear D gene. The end of the DNA aligns better with TRBJ2-7, so the J call may be wrong. In germline, CDR1 is SEHNR, CDR2 FQNEAQ (reference sequence). The length of the CDR3 is 13 residues. The CDR3 DNA is TGTGCCAGCAGCTTGGACGGGCGCTACGAGCAGTACTTC. Its translation: CASSLDGRYEQYF.

V gene TRBV28 combines with J gene TRBJ2-2, with TRBD1 identical over 11 bases. Germline V gene lookup returns CDR1 MDHEN and CDR2 SYDVKM. CDR3 length equals 14 residues. V lost 8 bases and J lost 5; bases outside the gene matches: 4. CDR3 protein: CASGGQGATGELFF. CDR3 sequence (DNA): TGTGCCAGCGGCGGACAGGGGGCGACCGGGGAGCTGTTTTTT.

V gene TRBV7-2 combines with J gene TRBJ2-1; 7 nucleotides line up with TRBD2. The ends lost 2 bases at V and 3 bases at J; junction bases unmatched: 4. Germline CDR1 is SGHTA and CDR2 is FQGNSA. CDR3 length: 15 amino acids. The CDR3 sequence is CASSLLASGYNEQFF. The CDR3 nucleotides are TGTGCCAGCAGCTTATTGGCTAGCGGCTACAATGAGCAGTTCTTC.

The J gene is TRBJ1-4, the V gene TRBV19; a possible D gene is TRBD1 (6 bases). Trimming took off 3 bases at V and 0 bases at J, with 29 bases between the two ends. The CDR3 sequence is 22 residues long. Germline CDR1 and CDR2: LNHDA and SQIVND (reference sequence). CDR3 DNA sequence: TGTGCCAGTAGTATGGATGGCGGAGGGGGAGCAGGGATACTAGCAACTAATGAAAAACTGTTTTTT. Translating it yields CASSMDGGGGAGILATNEKLFF.

This clone was seen a few times. The rearrangement uses TRBV11-2 and TRBJ2-7; D uncertain. Trimming removed 5 bases at V and 0 bases at J, with 5 bases between. The CDR3 is made up of 12 amino acids. The germline V gene encodes CDR1 SGHAT and CDR2 FQNNGV. The chain's CDR3 is CASSPSSYEQYF. CDR3 in DNA: TGTGCCAGCAGCCCGAGCTCCTACGAGCAGTACTTC.

The CDR3 sequence: CATEGSPGTNEKLFF. The CDR3 coding sequence is TGTGCCACGGAAGGTTCCCCGGGCACTAATGAAAAACTGTTTTTT. The chain carries TRBV30 and TRBJ1-4; D gene ambiguous. The V gene lost 8 bases and the J gene lost 2 bases, with 18 bases spanning the gap. There are 15 residues in the CDR3. Germline V CDR1 and CDR2: GTSNPN, SVGIG (reference sequence).

V is TRBV10-3 and J is TRBJ2-7; 9 bases fit TRBD1. Trimming at V came to 3 bases and at J to 4 bases, leaving 4 bases not matched to a gene. There are 14 residues in the CDR3. Germline V CDR1 and CDR2: ENHRY, SYGVKD. CDR3 sequence reads: CAISDRQGGYEQYF. DNA for the CDR3: TGTGCCATCAGTGACCGACAGGGGGGGTACGAGCAGTACTTC.

The chain has TRBV11-2 and TRBJ2-7; 8 bases are a match to TRBD1. After removal of 7 bases from V and 2 bases from J, the junction contained 7 bases not matched to a gene. CDR1 is SGHAT and CDR2 is FQNNGV in the germline V gene. This CDR3 region has 14 residues. The CDR3 loop reads CASTVEDRAYEQYF. For the CDR3, the DNA is TGTGCCAGCACCGTCGAGGACAGGGCCTACGAGCAGTACTTC.